The rows below give T cell receptor beta chains drawn from one sample of a study of T-cell reconstitution after alpha-beta-depleted transplantation in children. TCRdb fed the PCR reads into MiXCR, producing one record per CDR3 protein. The data contain some 190,000 distinct CDR3 sequences, 11% of them singletons. This specimen consisted of PBMCs, obtained before TCRalphabeta/CD19-depleted stem cell transplant. The receptor set was obtained from a boy younger than 10 with acute myeloid leukemia, due to receive a stem cell transplant. Both conserved end residues are part of each CDR3. The order of the fields is clone size, D gene, V gene, J gene, CDR3 DNA, CDR3 protein. A D gene is named only where the DNA matches it firmly. Rows give clone size only sometimes, using once, few, many, or a class for an expanded clone.

many	.	TRBV5-1	TRBJ2-1	TGCGCCAGCAGTGTGGAACCCTACAATGAGCAGTTCTTC	CASSVEPYNEQFF
many	.	TRBV9	TRBJ1-6	TGTGCCAGCAGCGTAGGTTGGTCAAGACTTACACCCCTCCACTTT	CASSVGWSRLTPLHF
many	.	TRBV7-2	TRBJ1-2	TGTGCCAGCAGCTTCAAAAGTGACAGTGTCTATGGCTACACCTTC	CASSFKSDSVYGYTF
many	.	TRBV5-1	TRBJ1-2	TGCGCCAGCAGCCCTGACATGAAAGGCTACACCTTC	CASSPDMKGYTF
.	.	TRBV11-3	TRBJ2-4	TGTGCCAGCAGCCCTGGGCAGGGGAACATTCAGTACTTC	CASSPGQGNIQYF
few	.	TRBV15	TRBJ1-5	TGTGCCACCAGCAGAAGTTTGGCGGAGCCGCGGCAGCCCCAGCATTTT	CATSRSLAEPRQPQHF
many	TRBD1	TRBV20-1	TRBJ2-4	TGCAGTGCCCCCAGGGACAGGGGAGACAAAAACATTCAGTACTTC	CSAPRDRGDKNIQYF
many	.	TRBV4-1	TRBJ2-7	TGCGCCAGCAGCCAATCCTCCTCCTACGAGCAGTACTTC	CASSQSSSYEQYF
many	.	TRBV10-3	TRBJ1-2	TGTGCCATCAGAAGCAGCGACCCGACTTATGGCTACACCTTC	CAIRSSDPTYGYTF
many	TRBD2	TRBV12-3/TRBV12-4	TRBJ2-3	TGTGCCAGCAGTTCAAGACTAGCGGTAGGAAATACGCAGTATTTT	CASSSRLAVGNTQYF
many	.	TRBV6-5	TRBJ2-4	TGTGCCAGCAGTTATCGTAGGGACCAAAACATTCAGTACTTC	CASSYRRDQNIQYF
many	TRBD1	TRBV27	TRBJ1-5	TGTGCCAGCAGTTTCACAGGGGGTTGGAGCAATCAGCCCCAGCATTTT	CASSFTGGWSNQPQHF
many	.	TRBV20-1	TRBJ2-3	TGCAGTGCTAGAGTCCCTACGGATAGAACAGATACGCAGTATTTT	CSARVPTDRTDTQYF
.	.	TRBV2	TRBJ2-4	TGTGCCAGCAGCAGGGACCATCACTTGGGCTTAGTAGCCAAAAACATTCAGTACTTC	CASSRDHHLGLVAKNIQYF
.	.	TRBV9	TRBJ2-1	TGTGCCAGCAGCCTCCACCGGGACGCTATTGCCTACAATAAGCAGTTCTTC	CASSLHRDAIAYNKQFF
many	.	TRBV21-1	TRBJ2-5	TGTGCCAGCAGCCAGATACGGGACAGGGCAAGGGAGACCCAGTACTTC	CASSQIRDRARETQYF
many	.	TRBV29-1	TRBJ2-2	TGCAGCGTTACCGAACAGGCCACCGGGGAGCTGTTTTTT	CSVTEQATGELFF
.	TRBD2	TRBV4-1	TRBJ2-7	TGCGCCAGCAGAGCTACGATGGCTAGCGGGTTCCTGGAGCAGTACTTC	CASRATMASGFLEQYF
.	TRBD2	TRBV4-1	TRBJ2-5	TGCGCCAGCAGCCAAGGGGTTGGGGGGGGTTACCAAGAGACCCAGTACTTC	CASSQGVGGGYQETQYF
many	.	TRBV20-1	TRBJ1-1	TGCAGTGCTAGAGATTATTCAGGGTTTGATAGTGAAGCTTTCTTT	CSARDYSGFDSEAFF
many	TRBD2	TRBV6-5	TRBJ2-1	TGTGCCAGCAGTTCCGGGGTAGCGGGAATCAATGAGCAGTTCTTC	CASSSGVAGINEQFF
many	.	TRBV6-5	TRBJ1-6	TGTGCCAGCAGTTACTCGGCCCCGAGGACAGCGTCGAATTCACCCCTCCACTTT	CASSYSAPRTASNSPLHF
many	.	TRBV5-1	TRBJ1-6	TGCGCCAGCAGCTTGGGGCAGGGTGAAAATTCACCCCTCCACTTT	CASSLGQGENSPLHF
.	.	TRBV2	TRBJ1-6	TGTGCCAGCAGTGAGTGGGGGATTGATAATTCACCCCTCCACTTT	CASSEWGIDNSPLHF
many	TRBD2	TRBV9	TRBJ2-3	TGTGCCAGCAGCTCAGTAGGGGCGGGAGGGCCCGATACGCAGTATTTT	CASSSVGAGGPDTQYF
many	.	TRBV6-5	TRBJ1-2	TGTGCCAGCAGTTACTCGGGCCTGAACTATGGCTACACCTTC	CASSYSGLNYGYTF
many	.	TRBV18	TRBJ2-7	TGTGCCAGCTCAATGGTGCCTAGCTACGAGCAGTACTTC	CASSMVPSYEQYF
.	TRBD2	TRBV2	TRBJ2-2	TGTGCCACCAGTTTAGCGGGGGGGCCTACCGGGGAGCTGTTTTTT	CATSLAGGPTGELFF
many	.	TRBV12-3/TRBV12-4	TRBJ2-1	TGTGCCAGCATCACCGCGGCCGGGAAGCAGTTCTTC	CASITAAGKQFF
many	.	TRBV7-3	TRBJ1-6	TGTGCCAGCAGCGGAAGGCCGGGGATGGGTGTCAAGGATAATTCACCCCTCCACTTT	CASSGRPGMGVKDNSPLHF
many	TRBD1	TRBV5-1	TRBJ2-5	TGCGCCAGCAGCTTTCCCTCGGACAGGGGTAAAGAGACCCAGTACTTC	CASSFPSDRGKETQYF
many	TRBD1	TRBV5-6	TRBJ1-2	TGTGCCAGCAGCTTGGAATCAGGGGGTTGGTATGGCTACACCTTC	CASSLESGGWYGYTF
few	.	TRBV20-1	TRBJ1-1	TGCAGTGCTAGAGAGGGATACGGGAACACTGAAGCTTTCTTT	CSAREGYGNTEAFF
many	.	TRBV6-2/TRBV6-3	TRBJ2-1	TGTGCCAGCAGTTACGAGACTAACAATGAGCAGTTCTTC	CASSYETNNEQFF
many	TRBD2	TRBV3-1	TRBJ2-3	TGTGCCAGCAGCCCACTTGGCGGGAGTAATACGCAGTATTTT	CASSPLGGSNTQYF
many	.	TRBV29-1	TRBJ2-1	TGCAGCGTTGAAGGCTACTACAATGAGCAGTTCTTC	CSVEGYYNEQFF
many	.	TRBV20-1	TRBJ2-7	TGCAGTGCTTTATTATTTGGGCCCTACGAGCAGTACTTC	CSALLFGPYEQYF
many	.	TRBV5-4	TRBJ2-1	TGTGCCAGCAGCAAACCGGGACCCTACAATGAGCAGTTCTTC	CASSKPGPYNEQFF
many	TRBD2	TRBV29-1	TRBJ2-3	TGCAGCGTTGGGGGTCCGGGACTAGCGGGAGATCCAGATACGCAGTATTTT	CSVGGPGLAGDPDTQYF
many	.	TRBV19	TRBJ2-1	TGTGCCAGTACCCGCTACAATGAGCAGTTCTTC	CASTRYNEQFF
.	TRBD1	TRBV4-1	TRBJ1-5	TGCGCCAGCAGCCAAGTGAGGACAGGTAGTGGTTTTCACAATCAGCCCCAGCATTTT	CASSQVRTGSGFHNQPQHF
many	.	TRBV7-9	TRBJ1-1	TGTGCCAGCAGTTCAGGGCTCACTGAAGCTTTCTTT	CASSSGLTEAFF
many	.	TRBV20-1	TRBJ1-1	TGCAGTGCACGCTTCGGGGCGGGCACTGAAGCTTTCTTT	CSARFGAGTEAFF
many	.	TRBV4-2	TRBJ2-1	TGTGCCAGCAGCCAGATCCTCGGGAGTCGGATCGATGAGCAGTTCTTC	CASSQILGSRIDEQFF
few	.	TRBV20-1	TRBJ1-2	TGCAGTGCTAGCGTACGCAGGGGTGTAGGAGAGGGCTACACCTTC	CSASVRRGVGEGYTF
many	TRBD1	TRBV12-3/TRBV12-4	TRBJ1-6	TGTGCCAGCAGAAGAGGACAGGCCTATAATTCACCCCTCCACTTT	CASRRGQAYNSPLHF
many	.	TRBV4-1	TRBJ2-3	TGCGCCAGCAGCCAAGTTTTAGGTATAGGGGCAGATACGCAGTATTTT	CASSQVLGIGADTQYF
.	.	TRBV28	TRBJ2-7	TGTGCCAGCAGCTATTTAGCCTACGAGCAGTACTTC	CASSYLAYEQYF
once	.	TRBV20-1	TRBJ1-5	TGCTGTGCTAGAGGGGCCCGGGGAGGGTATCAGCTCCAGCATTTT	CCARGARGGYQLQHF
many	TRBD2	TRBV28	TRBJ2-1	TGTGCCAGCAGCTATGCGACTAGCGGGAAATACAATGAGCAGTTCTTC	CASSYATSGKYNEQFF